This TCR beta chain stems from a study of shared clonotypes between healthy human individuals. Overall study context: The study used three CD4 naive, three CD4 memory, two CD8 naive and one CD8 memory plate per donor. Study-level results: In having few donors, the study represented limited genetic and exposure-history diversity.

The repertoire was sequenced with immunoSEQ multiplex PCR; TCRdb's copy has only in-frame clones and lacks some. The sample yields about 1,900,000 clones, 85% to 95% seen once. As to this clone: Its specificity is unknown.

Positive CCR7 selection of CD45RO-negative cells yielded the naive CD8 cells, and terminally differentiated effector memory CD45RA+ cells were excluded. The CDR3 has 15 residues. This chain connects TRBV21-1 to TRBJ2-7; the table's D call of TRBD1 was not tested on the DNA. TRBV21-1 corresponds to a pseudogene. This clonotype was sampled from a man younger than 30 in good health. The sequenced material came from naive CD8+ T cells sorted from blood. In DNA, the CDR3 is TGTGCCAGCAGCAAACTTACAGGGGTGGCCTACGAGCAGTACTTC. It codes for CASSKLTGVAYEQYF.